The TCR beta chain under discussion was sequenced for a study of blood T cell repertoires in COVID-19. Overall study: Nucleic acid was either cDNA or gDNA, and it came from T cells, B-cell-depleted T cells, or PBMCs.

Some clones are missing from TCRdb's copy, which holds only in-frame ones; the method was immunoSEQ multiplex PCR. The sample shows tens of thousands of clones, roughly 90% of them seen only once. This CDR3 region has 15 residues. Per germline, CDR1 LGHNA and CDR2 YNFKEQ. The germline V and J ends were trimmed by 0 bases and 5 bases, with 11 bases remaining between them. Sequencing input: peripheral blood. This chain connects TRBV4-2 to TRBJ1-5; D is undetermined. The receptor was derived from a woman older than 75 with active or convalescent COVID-19. CDR3 amino acids: CASSQEPGEYQPQHF. CDR3 DNA sequence: TGTGCCAGCAGCCAAGAACCCGGGGAATATCAGCCCCAGCATTTT.